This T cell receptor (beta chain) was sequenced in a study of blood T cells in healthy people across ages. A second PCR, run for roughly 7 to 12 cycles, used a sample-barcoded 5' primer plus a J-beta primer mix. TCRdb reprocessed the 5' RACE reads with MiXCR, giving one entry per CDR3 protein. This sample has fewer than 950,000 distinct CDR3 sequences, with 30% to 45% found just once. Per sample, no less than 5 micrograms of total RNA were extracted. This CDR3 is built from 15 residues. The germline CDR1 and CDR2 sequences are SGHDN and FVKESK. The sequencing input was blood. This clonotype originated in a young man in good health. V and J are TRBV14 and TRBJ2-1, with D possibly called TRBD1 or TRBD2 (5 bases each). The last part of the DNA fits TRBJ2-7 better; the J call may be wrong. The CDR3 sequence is CASSEGTVTYNEQYF. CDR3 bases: TGTGCCAGCAGCGAAGGGACGGTGACTTACAATGAGCAGTACTTC.